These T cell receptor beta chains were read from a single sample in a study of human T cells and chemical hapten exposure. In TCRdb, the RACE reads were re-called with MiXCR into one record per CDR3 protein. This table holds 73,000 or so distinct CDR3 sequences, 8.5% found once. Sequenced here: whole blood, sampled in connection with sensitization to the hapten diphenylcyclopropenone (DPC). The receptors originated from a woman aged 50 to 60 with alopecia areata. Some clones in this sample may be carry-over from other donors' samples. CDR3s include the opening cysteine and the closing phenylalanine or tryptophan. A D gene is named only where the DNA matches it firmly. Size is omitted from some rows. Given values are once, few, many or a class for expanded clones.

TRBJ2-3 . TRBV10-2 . CASSEWRGPGPDTQYF TGCGCCAGCAGTGAGTGGCGGGGCCCAGGCCCAGATACGCAGTATTTT
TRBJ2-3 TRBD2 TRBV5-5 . CASSLVASGGPSTDTQYF TGTGCCAGCAGCTTGGTCGCTAGCGGGGGGCCTAGCACAGATACGCAGTATTTT
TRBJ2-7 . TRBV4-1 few CASSQDGPYYEQYF TGCGCCAGCAGCCAAGATGGACCCTACTACGAGCAGTACTTC
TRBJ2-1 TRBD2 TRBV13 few CASSSLGLAYNEQFF TGTGCCAGCAGCTCTCTGGGACTAGCTTACAATGAGCAGTTCTTC
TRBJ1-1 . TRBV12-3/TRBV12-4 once CASSEAGRVNTEAFF TGTGCCAGCAGTGAGGCGGGACGGGTCAACACTGAAGCTTTCTTT
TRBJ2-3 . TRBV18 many CASSPRQGADTQYF TGTGCCAGCTCACCAAGGCAGGGTGCAGATACGCAGTATTTT
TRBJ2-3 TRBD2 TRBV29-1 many CSVPAGGEDTQYF TGCAGCGTTCCAGCGGGAGGGGAAGATACGCAGTATTTT
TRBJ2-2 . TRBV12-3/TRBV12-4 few CASSLQGSTGELFF TGTGCCAGCAGTCTACAGGGTAGCACCGGGGAGCTGTTTTTT
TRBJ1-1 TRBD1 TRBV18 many CASSPEVTGGRTEAFF TGTGCCAGCTCTCCGGAAGTAACAGGGGGGCGGACTGAAGCTTTCTTT
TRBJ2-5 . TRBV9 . CASSPAPQETQYF TGTGCCAGCAGCCCAGCCCCCCAAGAGACCCAGTACTTC
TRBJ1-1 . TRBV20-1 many CSANTRNTEAFF TGCAGTGCTAATACCCGGAACACTGAAGCTTTCTTT